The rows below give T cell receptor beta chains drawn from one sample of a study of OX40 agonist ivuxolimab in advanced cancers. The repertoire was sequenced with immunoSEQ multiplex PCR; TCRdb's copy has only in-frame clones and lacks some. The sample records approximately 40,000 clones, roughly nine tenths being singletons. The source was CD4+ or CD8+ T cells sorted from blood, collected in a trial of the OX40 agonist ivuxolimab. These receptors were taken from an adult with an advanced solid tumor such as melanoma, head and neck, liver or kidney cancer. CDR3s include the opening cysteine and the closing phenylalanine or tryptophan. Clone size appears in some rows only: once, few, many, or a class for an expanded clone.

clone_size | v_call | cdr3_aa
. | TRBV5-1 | CASSSRVKTYNEQFF
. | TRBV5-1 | CASSGSGRTYEQYF
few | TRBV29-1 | CSASGGTTEAFF
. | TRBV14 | CASSQQAGTEAFF
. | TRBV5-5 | CASTWEGLSNQPQHF
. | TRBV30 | CAWRHRVNYGYTF
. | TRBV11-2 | CASSYDSRDSQYF
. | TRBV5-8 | CASSPVVTNYGYTF
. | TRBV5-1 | CASTETDSYEQYF
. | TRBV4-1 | CASSQTFGGSYEQYF
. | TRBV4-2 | CASSQDNSGANVLTF
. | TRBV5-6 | CASSLGTEAFF
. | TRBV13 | CASSLALDLYGYTF
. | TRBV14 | CASSRSCGYTF
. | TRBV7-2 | CASSLGKSYEQYF
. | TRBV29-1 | CSVVSGVNSPLHF
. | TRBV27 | CASSLQQGTEAFF
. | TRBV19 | CASSAGQLNEKLFF
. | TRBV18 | CASSPPEHAASGESYNEQFF
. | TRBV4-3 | CASSRIFDREETQYF
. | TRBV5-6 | CASSLGVGLVGDTQYF
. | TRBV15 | CATSSKRLRDRVTGELFF
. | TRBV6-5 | CASSYDGPLEQYF
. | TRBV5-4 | CASSFPETGGHGELFF
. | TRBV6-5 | CASTPAGAAYNEQFF
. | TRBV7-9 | CASSLIGTGEF
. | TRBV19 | CASKPGDTDTQYF
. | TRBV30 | CAAEPGGAGEAFF